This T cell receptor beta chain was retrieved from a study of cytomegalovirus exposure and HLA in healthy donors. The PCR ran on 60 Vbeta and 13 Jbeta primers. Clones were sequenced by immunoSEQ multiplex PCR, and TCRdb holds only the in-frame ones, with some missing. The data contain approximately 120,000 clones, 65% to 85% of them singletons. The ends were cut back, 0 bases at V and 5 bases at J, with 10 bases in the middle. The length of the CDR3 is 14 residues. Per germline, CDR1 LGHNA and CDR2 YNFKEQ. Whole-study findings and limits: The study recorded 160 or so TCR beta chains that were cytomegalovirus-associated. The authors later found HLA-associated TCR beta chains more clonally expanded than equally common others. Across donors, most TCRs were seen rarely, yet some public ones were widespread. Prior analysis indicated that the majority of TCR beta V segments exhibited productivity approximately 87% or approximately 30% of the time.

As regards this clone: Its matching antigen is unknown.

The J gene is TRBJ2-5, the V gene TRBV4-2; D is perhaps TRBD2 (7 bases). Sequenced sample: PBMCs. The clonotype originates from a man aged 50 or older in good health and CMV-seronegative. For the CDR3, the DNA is TGTGCCAGCAGCCAAGAAGGGAGGGGGGAGACCCAGTACTTC. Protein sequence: CASSQEGRGETQYF.